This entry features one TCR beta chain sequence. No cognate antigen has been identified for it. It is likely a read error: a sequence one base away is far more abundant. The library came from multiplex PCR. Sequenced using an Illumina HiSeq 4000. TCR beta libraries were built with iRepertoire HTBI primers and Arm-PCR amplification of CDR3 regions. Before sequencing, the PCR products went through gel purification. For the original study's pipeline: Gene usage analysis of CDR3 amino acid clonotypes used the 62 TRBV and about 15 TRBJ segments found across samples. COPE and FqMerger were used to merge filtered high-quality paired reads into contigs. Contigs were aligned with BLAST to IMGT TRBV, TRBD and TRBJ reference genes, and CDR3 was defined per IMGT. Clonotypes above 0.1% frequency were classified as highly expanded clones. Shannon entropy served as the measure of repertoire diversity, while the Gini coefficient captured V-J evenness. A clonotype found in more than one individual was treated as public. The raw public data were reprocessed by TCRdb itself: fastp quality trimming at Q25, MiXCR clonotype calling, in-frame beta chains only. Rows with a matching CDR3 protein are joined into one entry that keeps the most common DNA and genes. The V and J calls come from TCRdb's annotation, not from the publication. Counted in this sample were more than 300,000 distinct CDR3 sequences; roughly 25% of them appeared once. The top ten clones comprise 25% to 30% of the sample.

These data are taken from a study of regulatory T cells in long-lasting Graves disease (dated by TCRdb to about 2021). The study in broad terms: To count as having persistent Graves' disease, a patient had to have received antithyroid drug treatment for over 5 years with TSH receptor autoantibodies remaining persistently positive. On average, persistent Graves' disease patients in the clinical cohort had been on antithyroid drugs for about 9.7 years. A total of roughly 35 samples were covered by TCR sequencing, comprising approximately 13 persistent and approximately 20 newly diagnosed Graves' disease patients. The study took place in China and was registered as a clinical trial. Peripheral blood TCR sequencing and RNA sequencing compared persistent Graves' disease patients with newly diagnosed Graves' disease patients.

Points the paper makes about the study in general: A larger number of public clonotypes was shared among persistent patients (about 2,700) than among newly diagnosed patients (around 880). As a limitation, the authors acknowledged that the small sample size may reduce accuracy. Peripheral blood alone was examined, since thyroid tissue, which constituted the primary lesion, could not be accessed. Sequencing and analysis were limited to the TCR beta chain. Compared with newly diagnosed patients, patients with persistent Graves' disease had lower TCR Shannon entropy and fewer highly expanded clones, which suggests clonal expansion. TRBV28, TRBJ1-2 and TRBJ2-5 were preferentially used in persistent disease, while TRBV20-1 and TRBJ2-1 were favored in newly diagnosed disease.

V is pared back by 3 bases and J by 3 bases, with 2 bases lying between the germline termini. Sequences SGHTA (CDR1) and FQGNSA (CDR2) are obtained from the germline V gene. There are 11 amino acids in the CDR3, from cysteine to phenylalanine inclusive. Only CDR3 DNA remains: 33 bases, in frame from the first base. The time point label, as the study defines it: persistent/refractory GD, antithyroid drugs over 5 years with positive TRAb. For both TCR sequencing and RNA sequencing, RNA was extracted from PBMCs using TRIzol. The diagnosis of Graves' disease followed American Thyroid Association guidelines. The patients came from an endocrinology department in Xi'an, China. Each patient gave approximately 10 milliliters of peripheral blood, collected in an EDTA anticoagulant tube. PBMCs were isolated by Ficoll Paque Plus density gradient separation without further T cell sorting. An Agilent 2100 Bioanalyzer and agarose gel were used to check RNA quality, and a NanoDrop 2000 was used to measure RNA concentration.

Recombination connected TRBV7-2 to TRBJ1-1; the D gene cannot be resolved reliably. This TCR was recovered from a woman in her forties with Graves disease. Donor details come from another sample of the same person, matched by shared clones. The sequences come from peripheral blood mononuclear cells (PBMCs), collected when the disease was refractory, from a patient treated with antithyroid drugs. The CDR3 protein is CASSLHTEAFF. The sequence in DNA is TGTGCCAGCAGCTTGCACACTGAAGCTTTCTTT.